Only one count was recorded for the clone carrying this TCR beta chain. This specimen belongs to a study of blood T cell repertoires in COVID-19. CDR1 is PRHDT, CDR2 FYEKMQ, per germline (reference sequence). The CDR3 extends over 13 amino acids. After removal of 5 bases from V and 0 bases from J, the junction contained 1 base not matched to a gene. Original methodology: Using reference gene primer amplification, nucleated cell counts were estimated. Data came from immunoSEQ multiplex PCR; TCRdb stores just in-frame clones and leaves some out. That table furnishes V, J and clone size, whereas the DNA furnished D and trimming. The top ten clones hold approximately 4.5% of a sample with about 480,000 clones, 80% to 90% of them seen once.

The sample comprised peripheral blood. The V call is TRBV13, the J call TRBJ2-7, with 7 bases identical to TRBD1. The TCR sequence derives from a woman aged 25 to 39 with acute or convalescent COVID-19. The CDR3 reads CASSPGGSYEQYF. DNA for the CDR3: TGTGCCAGCAGCCCAGGGGGCTCCTACGAGCAGTACTTC.